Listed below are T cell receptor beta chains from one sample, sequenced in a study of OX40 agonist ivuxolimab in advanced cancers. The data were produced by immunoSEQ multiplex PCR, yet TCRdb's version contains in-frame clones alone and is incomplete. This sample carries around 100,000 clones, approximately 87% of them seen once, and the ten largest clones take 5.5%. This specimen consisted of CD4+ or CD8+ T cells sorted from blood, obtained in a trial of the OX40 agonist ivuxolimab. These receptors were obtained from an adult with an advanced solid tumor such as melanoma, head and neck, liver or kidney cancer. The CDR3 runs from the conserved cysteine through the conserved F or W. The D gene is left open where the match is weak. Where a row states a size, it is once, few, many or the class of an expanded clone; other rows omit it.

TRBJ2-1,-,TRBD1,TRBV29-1,CSAGTGRDNEQFF,TGCAGCGCCGGGACAGGAAGGGACAATGAGCAGTTCTTC
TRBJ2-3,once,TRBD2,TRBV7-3,CASSLSGRGSGSPDTQYF,TGTGCCAGCAGCTTAAGCGGCCGGGGTAGCGGGAGCCCAGATACGCAGTATTTT
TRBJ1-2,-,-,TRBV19,CASSDRTSGDSGYTF,TGTGCCAGTAGTGACCGGACCTCCGGGGATAGTGGCTACACCTTC
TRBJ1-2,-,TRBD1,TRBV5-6,CASSWDRVNGYTF,TGTGCCAGCAGCTGGGACAGGGTGAATGGCTACACCTTC
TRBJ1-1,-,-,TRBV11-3,CASSFGGTEAFF,TGTGCCAGCAGCTTCGGCGGCACTGAAGCTTTCTTT
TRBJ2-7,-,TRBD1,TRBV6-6,CASSLFGQGNEQYF,TGTGCCAGCAGTCTATTCGGACAGGGAAACGAGCAGTACTTC
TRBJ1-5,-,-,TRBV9,CASSVGDSNQPQHF,TGTGCCAGCAGCGTAGGGGATAGCAATCAGCCCCAGCATTTT
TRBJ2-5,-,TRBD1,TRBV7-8,CASSLGQGQETQYF,TGTGCCAGCAGCTTGGGACAGGGGCAAGAGACCCAGTACTTC
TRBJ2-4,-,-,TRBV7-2,CASSLVPIGRAKNIQYF,TGTGCCAGCAGCTTAGTTCCTATAGGGAGGGCCAAAAACATTCAGTACTTC
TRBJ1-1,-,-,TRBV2,CASAWVLKNTEAFF,TGTGCCAGCGCGTGGGTGCTCAAGAACACTGAAGCTTTCTTT
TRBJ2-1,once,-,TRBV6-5,CASSKQTSRKDEQFF,TGTGCCAGCAGTAAACAGACCAGCCGGAAGGATGAGCAGTTCTTC
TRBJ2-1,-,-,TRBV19,CASSIRGGFKEQFF,TGTGCCAGTAGTATTCGGGGCGGCTTTAAAGAGCAGTTCTTC
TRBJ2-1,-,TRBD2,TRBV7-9,CASSLPLTSGYNEQFF,TGTGCCAGCAGCCTTCCCTTGACTAGCGGATACAATGAGCAGTTCTTC
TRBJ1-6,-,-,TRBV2,CASSGTGNSPLHF,TGTGCCAGCAGTGGGACTGGAAATTCACCCCTCCACTTT
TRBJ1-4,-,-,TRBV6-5,CASSYSLIATNEKLFF,TGTGCCAGCAGTTACTCGCTGATCGCAACTAATGAAAAACTGTTTTTT
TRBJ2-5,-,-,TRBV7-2,CASSLGPLQQETQYF,TGTGCCAGCAGCTTGGGGCCGTTGCAGCAAGAGACCCAGTACTTC
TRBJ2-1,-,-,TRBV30,CAWSDHAGTDNEQFF,TGTGCCTGGAGTGACCATGCAGGGACGGACAATGAGCAGTTCTTC
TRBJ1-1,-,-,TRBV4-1,CASSQVGRTNTEAFF,TGCGCCAGCAGCCAAGTAGGCAGAACGAACACTGAAGCTTTCTTT
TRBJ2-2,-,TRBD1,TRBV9,CASRSPGQDTGELFF,TGTGCCAGCAGGTCTCCGGGACAGGATACCGGGGAGCTGTTTTTT
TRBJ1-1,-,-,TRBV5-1,CASSLTTVNTEAFF,TGCGCCAGCAGCTTAACGACAGTGAACACTGAAGCTTTCTTT
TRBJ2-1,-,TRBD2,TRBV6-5,CASSRRLAGPNEQFF,TGTGCCAGCAGCCGAAGACTAGCGGGGCCCAATGAGCAGTTCTTC
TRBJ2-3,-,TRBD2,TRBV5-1,CASSSSSGRTDTQYF,TGCGCCAGCAGCTCATCTAGCGGGAGGACAGATACGCAGTATTTT
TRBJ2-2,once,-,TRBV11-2,CASSLEGPRWGGELFF,TGTGCCAGCAGCTTAGAGGGACCTCGTTGGGGCGGGGAGCTGTTTTTT
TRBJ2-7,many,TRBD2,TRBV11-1,CASSSPAGGSYEQYF,TGTGCCAGCAGCTCCCCGGCGGGGGGGTCCTACGAGCAGTACTTC
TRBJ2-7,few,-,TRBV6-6,CASSYSLRYEQYF,TGTGCCAGCAGTTACTCGCTGCGTTACGAGCAGTACTTC
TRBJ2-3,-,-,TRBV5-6,CASSFGPTDTQYF,TGTGCCAGCAGCTTCGGACCCACAGATACGCAGTATTTT
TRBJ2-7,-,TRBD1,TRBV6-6,CASSIGQDSSEQYF,TGTGCCAGCAGTATCGGACAGGATTCGTCCGAGCAGTACTTC
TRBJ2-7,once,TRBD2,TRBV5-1,CASSVTGTSGTNEQYF,TGCGCCAGCAGCGTAACCGGGACTAGCGGGACCAACGAGCAGTACTTC
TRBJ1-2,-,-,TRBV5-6,CASSLLTAQGKGYTF,TGTGCCAGCAGCTTGCTGACGGCACAGGGAAAGGGCTACACCTTC
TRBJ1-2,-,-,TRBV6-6,CASSPGQKTSNYGYTF,TGTGCCAGCAGCCCCGGACAGAAGACCTCTAACTATGGCTACACCTTC
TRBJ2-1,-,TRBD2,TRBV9,CASSVVPAGGYNEQFF,TGTGCCAGCAGCGTAGTCCCAGCGGGGGGTTACAATGAGCAGTTCTTC
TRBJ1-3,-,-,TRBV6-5,CASSSRVTSGNTIYF,TGTGCCAGCAGTTCCCGCGTAACCTCTGGAAACACCATATATTTT